The clone carrying this T cell receptor (beta chain) appeared many times. Its cognate antigen is unknown. TCRdb independently ran MiXCR on the reads; one entry per CDR3 protein. The sample holds hundreds of thousands of distinct CDR3 sequences, around 31% seen once. This sample is part of a study of T cell repertoires in cytomegalovirus infection. For the study at large: It was the public TCR beta signatures that indicated both CMV infection and matching HLA type. Whole-study results and caveats: HLA-C-restricted CMV clonotypes gave the most frequent clonotype in two of eight donors.

V lost 5 bases, J lost 3 bases, and 15 bases stayed unmatched. The CDR3 has 19 residues. The TCR comes from a human donor in good health (CMV status not recorded). Some clones in this sample may be carry-over from other donors' samples. Specimen: cultured CD8+ T cells from PBMCs, collected from culture after CMV antigen stimulation. This chain links TRBV23-1 with TRBJ2-2; TRBD2 matches at 10 bases. TRBV23-1 is recorded as an ORF, its role being uncertain. DNA for the CDR3: TGCGCCAGCAGTACCACCGGGACAGCACTAGCGGGGTACACCGGGGAGCTGTTTTTT. This gives the protein CASSTTGTALAGYTGELFF.